This is a list of T cell receptor beta chains from one sample in a study of blood T cell repertoires in COVID-19. Sequenced by immunoSEQ multiplex PCR; TCRdb stores in-frame clones only, minus some. Of about 210,000 clones in the sample, approximately 80% were seen once. Input material: peripheral blood. The source of these receptors is a man between 60 and 75 years old with acute or convalescent COVID-19. Both conserved end residues are part of each CDR3. A D gene is named only where the DNA matches it firmly. Only some rows state a clone size, as once, few, many or a class for expanded clones.

>TRBV4-1|few|TRBJ2-2|TRBD1
TGCGCCAGCAGCCAACATTCGACAGGGTCGAACACCGGGGAGCTGTTTTTT
CASSQHSTGSNTGELFF
>TRBV7-3|.|TRBJ2-3|.
TGTGCCAGCAGCGCGGGGACTAGCACAGATACGCAGTATTTT
CASSAGTSTDTQYF
>TRBV4-1|.|TRBJ2-7|.
TGCGCCAGCAGCCACTCTGATTCAGCCAGGGCTCAGCACGAGCAGTACTTC
CASSHSDSARAQHEQYF
>TRBV19|few|TRBJ2-2|.
TGTGCCAGTAGATCCGAGCAGGTGAACACCGGGGAGCTGTTTTTT
CASRSEQVNTGELFF
>TRBV9|.|TRBJ1-1|TRBD1
TGTGCCAGCAGGGACAGGGGTAACACTGAAGCTTTCTTT
CASRDRGNTEAFF
>TRBV19|few|TRBJ1-2|TRBD1
TGTGCCAGTACGGACAGGGAGTATTCTAACTATGGCTACACCTTC
CASTDREYSNYGYTF
>TRBV4-1|.|TRBJ2-3|.
TGCGCCAGCAGCCAAGCGTTAGCCACAGATACGCAGTATTTT
CASSQALATDTQYF
>TRBV5-1|.|TRBJ2-5|.
TGCGCCAGCAGCATAGGACAAGCAAGTGAGACCCAGTACTTC
CASSIGQASETQYF
>TRBV9|.|TRBJ2-1|TRBD1
TGTGCCAGCAGCATGGGACAGCGAGGGGATGAGCAGTTCTTC
CASSMGQRGDEQFF
>TRBV6-4|.|TRBJ1-6|TRBD1
TGTGCCAGCAGTATATCGGACAGGATGAATTCACCCCTCCACTTT
CASSISDRMNSPLHF
>TRBV11-2|.|TRBJ2-3|.
TGTGCCAGCAGCGGACTTTGGTGGGACTCGGCAGATACGCAGTATTTT
CASSGLWWDSADTQYF
>TRBV6-5|.|TRBJ1-3|TRBD1
TGTGCCAGCAGCGGGACAGGGGGAAACACCATATATTTT
CASSGTGGNTIYF
>TRBV7-3|.|TRBJ2-1|.
TGTGCCAGCAGCGACACAGGCGCGCCCTTACAGTTCTTC
CASSDTGAPLQFF
>TRBV7-9|once|TRBJ2-7|.
TGTGCCAGCAGCTTAGGGGGGACATTCAACTACGAGCAGTACTTC
CASSLGGTFNYEQYF
>TRBV5-1|.|TRBJ1-5|.
TGCGCCAGCAGCTTGCTTGGCCCCAATCAGCCCCAGCATTTT
CASSLLGPNQPQHF
>TRBV6-5|.|TRBJ1-1|.
TGTGCCAGCAGGCCGACACCGAACACTGAAGCTTTCTTT
CASRPTPNTEAFF
>TRBV6-1|few|TRBJ1-2|TRBD1
TGTGCCAGCAGTGCCTCAACAGGGGGCAGTAACTATGGCTACACCTTC
CASSASTGGSNYGYTF
>TRBV28|few|TRBJ2-1|TRBD2
TGTGCCACCGAAAATATAGCGGGTAGTTCCCTTTCCTACAATGAGCAGTTCTTC
CATENIAGSSLSYNEQFF
>TRBV3-1/TRBV3-2|.|TRBJ2-5|.
TGTGCCAGCAGCCCCGACCTCCAGGGAACCCAGTACTTC
CASSPDLQGTQYF
>TRBV3-1/TRBV3-2|.|TRBJ1-5|.
TGTGCCAGCAGCCAAGACCCAGGGAATCAGCCCCAGCATTTT
CASSQDPGNQPQHF
>TRBV19|.|TRBJ1-1|.
TGTGCCAGTAGTATTGACCCCAGGGGCGTGAACACTGAAGCTTTCTTT
CASSIDPRGVNTEAFF
>TRBV5-5|once|TRBJ1-1|.
TGTGCCAGCAGCTTAGGCAGGGGAATCGACACTGAAGCTTTCTTT
CASSLGRGIDTEAFF
>TRBV12-3/TRBV12-4|.|TRBJ1-3|.
TGTGCCAGCGGGAGCTCTGGAAACACCATATATTTT
CASGSSGNTIYF
>TRBV10-2|.|TRBJ1-1|TRBD1
TGCGCCAGCAGTGGGGGACAGGGCAGGCGTGAAGCTTTCTTT
CASSGGQGRREAFF
>TRBV9|few|TRBJ2-2|.
TGTGCCAGCTGCCCGCGCCGGGACTTAAACACCGGGGAGCTGTTTTTT
CASCPRRDLNTGELFF
>TRBV7-2|.|TRBJ2-7|TRBD2
TGTGCCAGCAGCCTTAGCGGGGGTCTATACGAGCAGTACTTC
CASSLSGGLYEQYF
>TRBV3-1/TRBV3-2|.|TRBJ1-2|.
TGTGCCAGCAGCCAAGCACGAACAGCTACTTCGAACTATGGCTACACCTTC
CASSQARTATSNYGYTF
>TRBV15|.|TRBJ2-1|TRBD2
TGTGCCACCAGCAGGAGCGGGAGCGCAAATGAGCAGTTCTTC
CATSRSGSANEQFF
>TRBV7-2|once|TRBJ2-3|.
TGTGCCAGCAGCTTAGGGAGGAGCACAGATACGCAGTATTTT
CASSLGRSTDTQYF
>TRBV10-2|.|TRBJ1-5|TRBD1
TGCGCCAGCAGTGAGTCATTCTTGGTATGGCAGGGGGCTCGGCAGCCCCAGCATTTT
CASSESFLVWQGARQPQHF
>TRBV9|.|TRBJ2-6|.
TGTGCCAGCAGCGTAGGCGGGGGCCCTAGCTCTGGGGCCAACGTCCTGACTTTC
CASSVGGGPSSGANVLTF
>TRBV7-9|once|TRBJ2-3|.
TGTGCCAGCAGCTTTTTTCCGGTAGCAGATACGCAGTATTTT
CASSFFPVADTQYF
>TRBV2|.|TRBJ2-7|TRBD1
TGTGCCAGCAAGACAGGGACGGGGCGGGAGCAGTACTTC
CASKTGTGREQYF
>TRBV5-1|.|TRBJ2-7|TRBD2
TGCGCCAGCAGTTCGGGACTAGATGGCGAGCAGTACTTC
CASSSGLDGEQYF
>TRBV19|.|TRBJ1-1|.
TGTGCCAGTACCCCACTCATGAACACTGAAGCTTTCTTT
CASTPLMNTEAFF
>TRBV2|.|TRBJ1-2|TRBD1
TGTGCCAGTCTGGGGACAGAGAACTATGGCTACACCTTC
CASLGTENYGYTF
>TRBV7-2|.|TRBJ2-7|TRBD2
TGTGCCAGCAGCTCGACTAGCGGTCCCTACGAGCAGTACTTC
CASSSTSGPYEQYF